This T cell receptor beta chain emerged from a study of shared T cell receptors in the human thymus. Using immunoSEQ multiplex PCR, the repertoire was profiled, and TCRdb retains in-frame clones only, with some absent. This sample has about 660,000 clones, with 88% found just once. This CDR3 contains 17 residues. V dropped 5 bases and J dropped 7; count of bases not matched to a gene: 11. Germline V gene lookup returns CDR1 SGHNT and CDR2 YYREEE (reference sequence). The sample was also reused in another study, on human thymus T cells. That work states: Donors were healthy Finnish infants having corrective surgery for congenital heart defects. Thymus pieces cut out during corrective heart surgery were the tissue that was used. Related work found strong thymic repertoire overlap between unrelated individuals.

The chain carries TRBV5-4 and TRBJ2-1, with TRBD2 identical over 14 bases. Material for sequencing was thymocytes. The receptor's source is a boy under two years old with a congenital heart defect. The CDR3 protein is CASRPGTSGRRGNEQFF. In DNA, the CDR3 is TGTGCCAGCAGGCCCGGGACTAGCGGGAGAAGGGGAAATGAGCAGTTCTTC.